The 26 T cell receptor beta chains in this list originate from one sample, sequenced in a study of neurological immune-mediated disorders. From the 5' RACE reads, TCRdb called clonotypes with MiXCR, one entry per CDR3 protein. This repertoire shows around 64,000 distinct CDR3 sequences, 3.2% found once; its top ten account for roughly 5.2%. Specimen: PBMCs. Receptors were obtained from a woman in her fifties or sixties with multiple sclerosis.

This clonotype occurred many times. V gene TRBV20-1 combines with J gene TRBJ2-3; the D gene is possibly TRBD2 (6 bases). Germline lookup yields CDR1 DFQATT and CDR2 SNEGSKA (reference sequence). CDR3 length: 15 amino acids. V was trimmed by 6 bases and J by 4 bases, leaving 20 bases between them. CDR3: CSAPSAGPSADTQYF. As DNA, the CDR3 is TGCAGTGCCCCCTCGGCGGGACCCAGCGCAGATACGCAGTATTTT.

This clonotype was counted ten times or more. The chain uses TRBV3-1 and TRBJ1-4; D is undetermined. CDR3 size: 13 residues. Trimming cost V 0 bases and J 8 bases, with 7 bases left between them. In germline, CDR1 is LGHDT, CDR2 YNNKEL (reference sequence). CDR3 nucleotides: TGTGCCAGCAGCCAAGACGGTGGGGAAAAACTGTTTTTT. Translated: CASSQDGGEKLFF.

The sample holds many counts of this clonotype. The chain has TRBV5-1 and TRBJ2-5; 8 bases align to TRBD1. V was pared by 3 bases and J by 1 base, with 5 bases of the junction left unmatched. The CDR3 extends over 15 amino acids. The germline V gene encodes CDR1 SGHRS and CDR2 YFSETQ. In DNA, the CDR3 is TGCGCCAGCAGCTCTGGACAGGGCGCCCAAGAGACCCAGTACTTC. Protein: CASSSGQGAQETQYF. Combining the CDR3 with reference TRBV5-1 and TRBJ2-5 gives the whole variable domain KAGVTQTPRYLIKTRGQQVTLSCSPISGHRSVSWYQQTPGQGLQFLFEYFSETQRNKGNFPGRFSGRQFSNSRSEMNVSTLELGDSALYLCASSSGQGAQETQYFGPGTRLLVL.

The table lists this clonotype with many counts. The rearrangement joins TRBV5-1 to TRBJ1-1, with 7 bases identical to TRBD1. The germline gives CDR1 SGHRS, CDR2 YFSETQ. Germline trimming cut 5 bases from V and 6 bases from J; bases unmatched to any gene: 10. The CDR3 has 14 amino acids. The CDR3 here is CASRTQGGDAEAFF. In DNA form, the CDR3 reads TGCGCCAGCAGGACCCAGGGGGGGGACGCTGAAGCTTTCTTT. The full variable domain, rest sourced from reference TRBV5-1 and TRBJ1-1, is KAGVTQTPRYLIKTRGQQVTLSCSPISGHRSVSWYQQTPGQGLQFLFEYFSETQRNKGNFPGRFSGRQFSNSRSEMNVSTLELGDSALYLCASRTQGGDAEAFFGQGTRLTVV.

This clonotype has ten or more counts. The V call is TRBV5-1, the J call TRBJ2-2; D not certain. Per the germline V gene, CDR1 is SGHRS and CDR2 is YFSETQ. Trimming cost V 0 bases and J 5 bases, with 5 bases left between them. The CDR3 runs 13 residues. The CDR3 nucleotides are TGCGCCAGCAGCTTGGGAACGACCGGGGAGCTGTTTTTT. Protein sequence: CASSLGTTGELFF. The full variable domain, rest sourced from reference TRBV5-1 and TRBJ2-2, is KAGVTQTPRYLIKTRGQQVTLSCSPISGHRSVSWYQQTPGQGLQFLFEYFSETQRNKGNFPGRFSGRQFSNSRSEMNVSTLELGDSALYLCASSLGTTGELFFGEGSRLTVL.

This clonotype occurred many times. The V gene is TRBV20-1, the J gene TRBJ2-3; TRBD2 matches at 7 bases. The germline CDR1 and CDR2 sequences are DFQATT and SNEGSKA (reference sequence). Trimming removed 8 bases from V and 5 bases from J; junction bases left unmatched: 10. There are 13 residues in the CDR3. This chain's CDR3 is CSLLAEFGDTQYF. In DNA, the CDR3 is TGCAGTCTCCTAGCGGAGTTTGGAGATACGCAGTATTTT.

This clonotype was detected ten times or more. CDR3 in DNA: TGTGCCAGCAGCAAGGACAGGATTAATGAAAAACTGTTTTTT. This codes for CASSKDRINEKLFF. The chain joins TRBV7-8 to TRBJ1-4; 7 bases are a match to TRBD1. V shed 5 bases and J 4 bases; nucleotides not matched to a gene: 4. Germline assignment: CDR1 SGHVS and CDR2 FQNEAQ. This CDR3 region has 14 residues.

The sample holds many counts of this clonotype. The V call is TRBV9, the J call TRBJ2-5; TRBD2 agrees at 9 bases. V lost 0 bases, J lost 1 base, and 4 bases stayed unmatched. Germline V gene data show CDR1 as SGDLS and CDR2 as YYNGEE. This CDR3 has 16 amino acids. Written as DNA, the CDR3 is TGTGCCAGCAGCGTAGCTAGCGGGGCGCTCCAAGAGACCCAGTACTTC. Translated, it gives CASSVASGALQETQYF. Variable domain in full (rest from reference TRBV9 and TRBJ2-5): DSGVTQTPKHLITATGQRVTLRCSPRSGDLSVYWYQQSLDQGLQFLIQYYNGEERAKGNILERFSAQQFPDLHSELNLSSLELGDSALYFCASSVASGALQETQYFGPGTRLLVL.

The sample holds many counts of this clonotype. V and J are TRBV5-4 and TRBJ2-2; the D gene is possibly TRBD1 (6 bases). Germline loops: CDR1 SGHNT, CDR2 YYREEE (reference sequence). V was shortened by 4 bases and J by 4 bases, with 11 bases between the two germline ends. The CDR3 sequence is 14 residues long. CDR3 coding DNA: TGTGCCAGCAGCCCTCAGGGGACCACCGGGGAGCTGTTTTTT. Translated, it gives CASSPQGTTGELFF.

This clonotype was counted many times. CDR3 bases: TGTGCCAGCAGGCCCACCGGGACCCAAAATGAAAAACTGTTTTTT. Translated, it gives CASRPTGTQNEKLFF. The V call is TRBV28, the J call TRBJ1-4; D is possibly TRBD1 (5 bases). Trimming removed 6 bases from V and 5 bases from J, with 16 bases in between. The CDR3 is 15 amino acids. The germline V gene has CDR1 MDHEN and CDR2 SYDVKM.

This clonotype was detected many times. The chain joins TRBV20-1 to TRBJ2-3; 16 bases fit TRBD2. The CDR3 is 18 amino acids. Germline trimming cut 6 bases from V and 2 bases from J; bases unmatched to any gene: 11. CDR1 is DFQATT, CDR2 SNEGSKA, per germline (reference sequence). CDR3 region: CSADGTSGRGYDTDTQYF. The DNA of the CDR3 is TGCAGTGCGGATGGGACTAGCGGGAGGGGTTACGACACAGATACGCAGTATTTT.

The table lists this clonotype with many counts. The rearrangement joins TRBV2 to TRBJ1-3; TRBD1 might be the D (6 bases). CDR1 and CDR2 (germline): SNHLY, FYNNEI. The CDR3 is made up of 15 amino acids. The V end was cut by 2 bases, the J end by 4 bases, with 12 bases between. The CDR3 nucleotides read TGTGCCAGCAGTGAACAGGGGTTCGAAGGAAACACCATATATTTT. This sequence encodes CASSEQGFEGNTIYF.

At least ten counts were recorded for this clonotype. The gene calls are TRBV6-2 or TRBV6-3 and TRBJ2-7, with D perhaps TRBD2 (6 bases). Germline-derived CDR1 and CDR2 are MNHEY and SVGEGT. The CDR3 is 13 amino acids. V lost 8 bases, J lost 3 bases, and 14 bases lay in between. Here the CDR3 reads CASLGSGRYEQYF. DNA for the CDR3: TGTGCCAGCTTGGGTAGCGGACGCTACGAGCAGTACTTC.

Ten or more counts support this clonotype. CDR3 in amino acids: CAISESGRRSQETQYF. The CDR3 DNA sequence: TGTGCCATCAGTGAGTCGGGCAGGCGGTCACAAGAGACCCAGTACTTC. The chain uses TRBV10-3 and TRBJ2-5, with no clear D. Trimming cost V 0 bases and J 2 bases, with 13 bases left between them. The CDR3 contains 16 residues. Germline V gives CDR1 ENHRY, CDR2 SYGVKD.

At least ten counts were recorded for this clonotype. V usage is TRBV12-3 or TRBV12-4 and J usage is TRBJ1-2; 7 nucleotides align to TRBD1. V lost 6 bases, J lost 8 bases, and 9 bases stayed unmatched. The length of the CDR3 is 13 residues. As DNA, the CDR3 is TGTGCCAGCAGCAAGACAGGGTCGAGGGGCTACACCTTC. It translates to CASSKTGSRGYTF.

This clonotype has ten or more counts. CDR3: CASSQDGGGGVDTQYF. The CDR3 DNA reads as TGCGCCAGCAGCCAAGATGGTGGGGGAGGAGTGGATACGCAGTATTTT. The chain uses TRBV4-3 and TRBJ2-3; weak D call: TRBD2 (6 bases). Trimming removed 0 bases from V and 6 bases from J, with 16 bases in between. The germline gives CDR1 LGHNA, CDR2 YSLEER. This CDR3 is 16 amino acids long.

This clonotype was observed at least ten times. The chain links TRBV20-1 to TRBJ2-1; 8 nucleotides match TRBD1. The length of the CDR3 is 14 residues. J was trimmed by 6 bases and V by 4 bases; bases with no gene match: 8. Per germline, CDR1 DFQATT and CDR2 SNEGSKA (reference sequence). CDR3 protein: CSAISGTGTNEQFF. In nucleotides, the CDR3 is TGCAGTGCTATATCCGGGACAGGTACCAATGAGCAGTTCTTC.

This clonotype was detected only a few times. This sequence joins TRBV20-1 and TRBJ1-1; D uncertain. The CDR3 is 15 residues long. Trimming took 6 bases from V and 0 from J, leaving 17 bases between them. The germline V gene has CDR1 DFQATT and CDR2 SNEGSKA (reference sequence). This CDR3 is CSALEDRLLNTEAFF. The DNA for the CDR3 is TGCAGTGCCCTGGAAGACCGCCTCTTGAACACTGAAGCTTTCTTT.

This clonotype showed up many times. The chain combines TRBV19 with TRBJ2-3; D is unclear. Trimming shortened V by 4 bases and J by 7 bases, and 6 bases separated the two germline ends. The V gene's germline CDR1 is LNHDA and CDR2 SQIVND (reference sequence). The CDR3 loop spans 11 amino acids. The CDR3 reads CASSTLYTQYF. The CDR3 DNA follows: TGTGCCAGTAGTACCCTTTATACGCAGTATTTT.

Concerning this clonotype itself: Germline and junction disagree at one end, which may indicate a read error. The rearrangement uses TRBV28 and TRBJ1-6, with 7 bases aligning to TRBD1. The CDR3 is 15 residues long. Germline CDR1 is MDHEN and CDR2 is SYDVKM. CDR3 residues: CASRIHRDSPTTLNF. CDR3 in DNA: TGTGCCAGCAGAATTCACCGGGACAGCCCGACGACCCTCAACTTT.

The table lists this clonotype with many counts. This chain links TRBV7-9 with TRBJ2-1, with a tentative D call TRBD1 (6 bases). Germline assignment: CDR1 SEHNR and CDR2 FQNEAQ (reference sequence). Deletions cut 3 bases from V and 4 bases from J, with 13 bases between. There are 15 residues in the CDR3. The CDR3 sequence is CASSFQGPVYNEQFF. Written as DNA, the CDR3 is TGTGCCAGCAGCTTCCAGGGGCCGGTTTACAATGAGCAGTTCTTC.

This clonotype was detected ten times or more. The chain uses TRBV6-5 and TRBJ1-4; tentatively, D is TRBD1 (6 bases). The V end was cut by 7 bases, the J end by 9 bases, with 24 bases between. CDR3 length: 16 residues. Germline CDR1 MNHEY, CDR2 SVGAGI. Here the CDR3 DNA reads TGTGCCAGCACCGCCTCAGGGGCGGCCGCCATTCAAAAACTGTTTTTT. Encoded protein: CASTASGAAAIQKLFF.

Ten or more counts support this clonotype. The chain is built from TRBV18 and TRBJ2-7; the match to TRBD2 covers 10 bases. J lost 1 base, V lost 0 bases, and 3 bases had no gene match. Germline CDR1 and CDR2: KGHSH and LQKENI. The CDR3 extends over 16 amino acids. CDR3 in amino acids: CASSPPSGLASYEQYF. The CDR3 DNA reads TGTGCCAGCTCACCACCTTCGGGACTAGCGTCCTACGAGCAGTACTTC.

This clonotype showed up many times. The CDR3 region is CASSKKEPQHF. CDR3 in DNA: TGTGCCAGCAGCAAAAAAGAGCCCCAGCATTTT. V is TRBV28 and J is TRBJ1-5; no clear D. Germline loops: CDR1 MDHEN, CDR2 SYDVKM. The CDR3 spans 11 residues. Between the trimmed V and J ends, which lost 6 bases and 8 bases, there was a span of 8 bases.

This clonotype appeared many times. The J gene is TRBJ1-2, the V gene TRBV19; the D gene is possibly TRBD1 (6 bases). V lost 7 bases and J lost 4, with 13 bases in between. The CDR3 consists of 13 residues. Per germline, CDR1 LNHDA and CDR2 SQIVND (reference sequence). The CDR3: CASTPQGRYGYTF. CDR3 sequence (DNA): TGTGCCAGTACCCCGCAGGGGCGCTATGGCTACACCTTC. The variable domain in full, with the rest retrieved from reference TRBV19 and TRBJ1-2, is DGGITQSPKYLFRKEGQNVTLSCEQNLNHDAMYWYRQDPGQGLRLIYYSQIVNDFQKGDIAEGYSVSREKKESFPLTVTSAQKNPTAFYLCASTPQGRYGYTFGSGTRLTVV.

This clonotype has a count of ten or more. The rearrangement joins TRBV20-1 to TRBJ1-2; a weak D match, TRBD1 (6 bases). The V gene's germline CDR1 is DFQATT and CDR2 SNEGSKA (reference sequence). There are 12 residues in the CDR3. Trimming pared 6 bases from V and 6 bases from J, leaving 14 bases between. The CDR3 region is CSARTVGHGYTF. In nucleotides, the CDR3 is TGCAGTGCCAGGACAGTCGGTCATGGCTACACCTTC.